The 27 T cell receptor beta chains below were found in one sample sequenced in a study of cytomegalovirus exposure and HLA in healthy donors. The study ran its PCR with 60 Vbeta and 13 Jbeta primers. Produced via immunoSEQ multiplex PCR; TCRdb's table is partial and in-frame only. The table includes about 150,000 clones, roughly a tenth detected once. The sample taken for sequencing was PBMCs. These receptors originate from a male donor in good health and CMV-seronegative.

The CDR3 sequence: CASSRQGQGHGYTF. The CDR3 coding sequence is TGCGCCAGCAGCCGACAGGGACAGGGCCATGGCTACACCTTC. The V and J genes are TRBV5-1 and TRBJ1-2, with 9 bases fitting TRBD1. CDR1 SGHRS and CDR2 YFSETQ come from the germline V gene. The V and J ends lost 4 bases and 6 bases, in that order; junction bases with no gene match: 7. The CDR3 has 14 residues.

The genes are TRBV2 and TRBJ2-1; D is ambiguous. Germline V CDR1 and CDR2: SNHLY, FYNNEI. Trimming pared 5 bases from V and 4 bases from J, leaving 12 bases between. CDR3 length equals 14 residues. The CDR3 loop is CASSTPPGYNEQFF. In DNA, the CDR3 is TGTGCCAGCAGTACCCCGCCGGGTTACAATGAGCAGTTCTTC.

This rearrangement joins TRBV11-2 to TRBJ1-1; TRBD1 matches 8 bases. CDR3 length: 15 amino acids. After removal of 5 bases from V and 1 base from J, the junction contained 6 bases not matched to a gene. CDR1 and CDR2 (germline): SGHAT, FQNNGV. CDR3 loop: CASSPLQGGNTEAFF. The CDR3 DNA sequence: TGTGCCAGCAGCCCCTTACAGGGGGGGAACACTGAAGCTTTCTTT. The whole variable domain, remainder taken from reference TRBV11-2 and TRBJ1-1, is EAGVAQSPRYKIIEKRQSVAFWCNPISGHATLYWYQQILGQGPKLLIQFQNNGVVDDSQLPKDRFSAERLKGVDSTLKIQPAKLEDSAVYLCASSPLQGGNTEAFFGQGTRLTVV.

The chain recombines TRBV5-4 with TRBJ2-7; D is perhaps TRBD1 (6 bases). The CDR3 spans 12 residues. Per germline, CDR1 SGHNT and CDR2 YYREEE (reference sequence). The V gene lost 5 bases and the J gene lost 5 bases, with 11 bases spanning the gap. CDR3 in amino acids: CASSSTGNEQYF. The CDR3 nucleotides are TGTGCCAGCAGTTCTACAGGGAACGAGCAGTACTTC.

This clone was counted a few times. This chain joins TRBV5-4 and TRBJ2-5, with 10 nucleotides matching TRBD2. CDR1 is SGHNT, CDR2 YYREEE, per germline (reference sequence). J lost 4 bases, V lost 3 bases, and 6 bases had no gene match. CDR3 length: 15 residues. The CDR3 DNA sequence: TGTGCCAGCAGCTCACTAGCGGGGCCTATAGAGACCCAGTACTTC. Translation gives CASSSLAGPIETQYF.

This sequence joins TRBV28 and TRBJ2-5; 9 positions agree with TRBD2. Trimming removed 5 bases from V and 1 base from J; junction bases left unmatched: 11. This CDR3 has 17 amino acids. Germline CDR1 MDHEN, CDR2 SYDVKM. CDR3 sequence reads: CASSGKTSGRSQETQYF. The CDR3 DNA reads TGTGCCAGCAGTGGGAAGACTAGCGGCCGCTCCCAAGAGACCCAGTACTTC.

The CDR3 is CASSLAGTGVYNSPLHF. CDR3 DNA sequence: TGTGCCAGCAGCTTGGCCGGGACAGGGGTCTATAATTCACCCCTCCACTTT. The genes are TRBV5-4 and TRBJ1-6; TRBD1 aligns across 10 bases. This CDR3 has 17 residues. J lost 3 bases, V lost 0 bases, and 3 bases had no gene match. Germline CDR1 is SGHNT and CDR2 is YYREEE (reference sequence).

This clone has a handful of counts. The J gene is TRBJ1-2, the V gene TRBV25-1, with a possible D match to TRBD1 (5 bases). The CDR3 has 15 residues. The germline V gene has CDR1 MGHDK and CDR2 SYGVNS. V lost 3 bases, J lost 3 bases, and 14 bases lay in between. CDR3 residues: CASSDAGRRDYGYTF. For the CDR3, the DNA is TGTGCCAGCAGTGATGCGGGGCGTAGGGACTATGGCTACACCTTC.

This clone was detected only a few times. The chain is built from TRBV5-6 and TRBJ2-1, with 9 bases that match TRBD1. Looked up from germline, CDR1 is SGHDT and CDR2 is YYEEEE. The CDR3 consists of 16 residues. After removal of 3 bases from V and 9 bases from J, the junction contained 13 bases not matched to a gene. Here the CDR3 DNA reads TGTGCCAGCAGCTCTCCGGGGATGACAGGGGGAAGTGAGCAGTTCTTC. This codes for CASSSPGMTGGSEQFF.

This clone was counted a few times. The V gene is TRBV27, the J gene TRBJ2-1; maybe TRBD2 (6 bases). Trimming removed 6 bases at V and 0 bases at J, with 15 bases between. This CDR3 has 16 amino acids. Germline values: CDR1 MNHEY, CDR2 SMNVEV (reference sequence). The CDR3 region has the DNA TGTGCCAGCAGGCCTGCTAGCGCCAGCTCCTACAATGAGCAGTTCTTC. It is translated as CASRPASASSYNEQFF.

This clone was observed a few times. The chain employs TRBV7-6 and TRBJ1-1; 10 nucleotides match TRBD1. The CDR3 extends over 15 amino acids. Germline values: CDR1 SGHVS, CDR2 FNYEAQ. V was clipped by 4 bases and J by 2 bases; unmatched bases: 4. This CDR3 is CASSSGQGVNTEAFF. The CDR3 coding sequence is TGTGCCAGCAGCTCCGGACAGGGGGTTAACACTGAAGCTTTCTTT.

This clone was counted only a few times. This chain connects TRBV27 to TRBJ2-1; TRBD2 agrees at 7 bases. Germline CDR1 MNHEY, CDR2 SMNVEV (reference sequence). J gave up 10 bases and V 0 bases, and 3 bases lay outside the gene matches. The CDR3 consists of 13 residues. The CDR3 DNA sequence: TGTGCCAGCAGTTTATCAACGGGAGGCGAGCAGTTCTTC. Its protein product is CASSLSTGGEQFF.

The chain combines TRBV15 with TRBJ1-3, with no clear D. CDR3 size: 14 residues. V shed 4 bases and J shed 0 bases, with 7 bases lying between them. Germline V gene sequence: CDR1 LNHNV, CDR2 YYDKDF (reference sequence). This CDR3 reads CATSKEVSGNTIYF. As DNA, the CDR3 is TGTGCCACCAGCAAGGAGGTCTCTGGAAACACCATATATTTT.

This chain joins TRBV28 and TRBJ1-6; 11 bases are shared with TRBD1. V was pared by 6 bases and J by 17 bases, with 12 bases of the junction left unmatched. CDR3 size: 14 residues. Germline V lookup: CDR1 MDHEN, CDR2 SYDVKM. CDR3 sequence (DNA): TGTGCCAGCAGATCTCGGACAGGGGGCGCCGGGGTCCACTTT. Translating it yields CASRSRTGGAGVHF. The complete variable domain, with remaining parts taken from reference TRBV28 and TRBJ1-6, reads DVKVTQSSRYLVKRTGEKVFLECVQDMDHENMFWYRQDPGLGLRLIYFSYDVKMKEKGDIPEGYSVSREKKERFSLILESASTNQTSMYLCASRSRTGGAGVHFGNGTRLTVT.

This chain uses TRBV7-2 with TRBJ2-7; TRBD2 might be the D (6 bases). The CDR3 totals 15 residues. V was clipped by 4 bases and J by 1 base, with 14 bases between them. Looked up from germline, CDR1 is SGHTA and CDR2 is FQGNSA. CDR3 loop: CASSSLREASYEQYF. The CDR3 region has the DNA TGTGCCAGCAGCTCCCTCAGGGAGGCTTCCTACGAGCAGTACTTC.

The rearrangement links TRBV6-1 to TRBJ2-1, with TRBD2 as a possible D gene (5 bases). This CDR3 has 15 residues. V was pared by 1 base and J by 8 bases, with 15 bases between. Germline lookup yields CDR1 MNHNS and CDR2 SASEGT. The CDR3 nucleotides read TGTGCCAGCAGTGAAGGAGGTACTTTGGGAGATGAGCAGTTCTTC. It yields the protein CASSEGGTLGDEQFF.

The J gene is TRBJ1-4, the V gene TRBV6-1, with a weak D call TRBD1 (6 bases). V lost 2 bases to trimming and J lost 4 bases, with 11 bases between them. This CDR3 spans 15 amino acids. The V gene's germline CDR1 is MNHNS and CDR2 SASEGT. The CDR3 DNA sequence: TGTGCCAGCAGTGAATCCAGGGGCAATAATGAAAAACTGTTTTTT. Its protein product is CASSESRGNNEKLFF.

This clone turned up a few times. This chain connects TRBV29-1 to TRBJ1-1; 7 bases align to TRBD1. This CDR3 region has 15 residues. The V gene's germline CDR1 is SQVTM and CDR2 ANQGSEA. V gave up 6 bases and J gave up 7 bases; unmatched junction bases: 17. CDR3 loop: CSVAYMGTAIDEAFF. CDR3 sequence (DNA): TGCAGCGTCGCTTATATGGGGACAGCAATAGATGAAGCTTTCTTT.

The chain has TRBV4-1 and TRBJ2-7; TRBD1 agrees at 8 bases. CDR3 length equals 13 residues. J gave up 6 bases and V 1 base, and 2 bases lay outside the gene matches. Germline lookup yields CDR1 MGHRA and CDR2 YSYEKL. The CDR3 nucleotides are TGCGCCAGCAGCCAAGGGGACAGGCTCGAGCAGTACTTC. Translating gives CASSQGDRLEQYF.

V is TRBV7-2 and J is TRBJ2-3, with 11 bases matching TRBD2. Germline loops: CDR1 SGHTA, CDR2 FQGNSA. Losses at the gene ends were 2 bases for V and 4 bases for J; bases not matched to a gene: 5. CDR3 size: 16 residues. The CDR3 nucleotides are TGTGCCAGCAGCTTAACCCTGACTAGCGGGGCAGATACGCAGTATTTT. Amino acid sequence: CASSLTLTSGADTQYF.

V gene TRBV6-5 combines with J gene TRBJ1-1, with D maybe TRBD1 (5 bases). The CDR3 sequence is 14 residues long. Trimming shortened V by 2 bases and J by 5 bases, and 12 bases separated the two germline ends. CDR1 and CDR2 (germline): MNHEY, SVGAGI. The CDR3 region is CASSYQGRATEAFF. CDR3 sequence (DNA): TGTGCCAGCAGTTACCAGGGCAGGGCAACTGAAGCTTTCTTT.

There are a few counts of this clone. The rearrangement joins TRBV30 to TRBJ1-4; TRBD1 is a possible D gene (6 bases). V lost 3 bases, J lost 8 bases, and 13 bases lay in between. CDR3 length equals 13 residues. Germline V gives CDR1 GTSNPN, CDR2 SVGIG (reference sequence). This chain's CDR3 is CAWSGAGEEKLFF. CDR3 in DNA: TGTGCCTGGAGCGGGGCAGGGGAAGAAAAACTGTTTTTT.

In this sample, this clone turned up a few times. The CDR3 reads CASKTYRDRAYGYTF. The DNA of the CDR3 is TGTGCCAGCAAAACCTACCGGGACAGGGCCTATGGCTACACCTTC. The rearrangement joins TRBV6-1 to TRBJ1-2, with TRBD1 identical over 9 bases. V gave up 7 bases and J gave up 4 bases; unmatched junction bases: 10. Germline values: CDR1 MNHNS, CDR2 SASEGT. The CDR3 consists of 15 residues.

The J gene is TRBJ2-6, the V gene TRBV29-1, with D possibly TRBD2 on 7 matching bases. In germline, CDR1 is SQVTM, CDR2 ANQGSEA. The ends were cut back, 4 bases at V and 4 bases at J, with 11 bases in the middle. The length of the CDR3 is 14 residues. The CDR3 region has the DNA TGCAGCGTTGGGGGGGGCAGAGGGGCCAACGTCCTGACTTTC. It specifies CSVGGGRGANVLTF.

The sample holds a few counts of this clone. The same CDR3 arises from other DNA sequences in this sample as well. This CDR3 is CASSPGTGRVKYEQYF. DNA for the CDR3: TGTGCCAGCTCACCCGGGACAGGGCGCGTTAAATACGAGCAGTACTTC. The J gene is TRBJ2-7, the V gene TRBV18; 9 nucleotides agree with TRBD1. This CDR3 contains 16 residues. CDR1 and CDR2 from the germline V gene are KGHSH and LQKENI. The J segment lost 4 bases and the V segment lost 3 bases, leaving 10 bases of the junction unmatched.

This chain uses TRBV5-8 with TRBJ2-7; D gene unclear. With 6 bases removed from V and 5 bases from J, the gap between germline ends came to 21 bases. Germline-derived CDR1 and CDR2 are SGHTS and YDEGEE. This CDR3 is 15 amino acids long. CDR3 loop: CASNYGLDFSHEQYF. Here the CDR3 DNA reads TGTGCCAGCAACTACGGTCTCGACTTTTCCCACGAGCAGTACTTC.

This clone was seen a handful of times. The chain joins TRBV4-3 to TRBJ1-6, with 8 bases matching TRBD1. J lost 7 bases, V lost 0 bases, and 5 bases had no gene match. Germline CDR1 is LGHNA and CDR2 is YSLEER. CDR3 length equals 16 residues. CDR3 loop: CASSQDWTGSNSPLHF. Here the CDR3 DNA reads TGCGCCAGCAGCCAAGATTGGACAGGGAGCAATTCACCCCTCCACTTT.